Described below is a single TCR beta chain sequence and its context. Its antigen is still unknown. CDR1 and CDR2 from the germline V gene are SGHTA and FQGNSA. The CDR3 length is 16 residues. Trimming stripped 5 bases from V and 7 bases from J, with 21 bases between. Combining a sample-barcoded 5' primer with a J-beta primer mix, a second PCR ran for roughly 7 to 12 cycles. TCRdb independently ran MiXCR on the 5' RACE reads; one entry per CDR3 protein. The data hold over 700,000 distinct CDR3 sequences, with around a quarter observed a single time. The entry originates in a study of blood T cells in healthy people across ages. Points from the study as a whole: Higher diversity and more naive CD4+ cells were features of long-lived donors, compared to aged donors.

The same data also contributed to another study, on T cells of mothers and their children. From that report: The shaping of TCR recombination output by thymic selection is similar in related and unrelated pairs.

J is TRBJ2-4 and V is TRBV7-2, with D possibly TRBD1 on 6 matching bases. The source material was blood. The sequence came from a boy aged 5-17 years in good health. The CDR3 is CASSLTGNGMENIQYF. Written as DNA, the CDR3 is TGTGCCAGCAGCCTAACAGGGAACGGAATGGAGAACATTCAGTACTTC.